This T cell receptor beta chain stems from a study of shared clonotypes between healthy human individuals (TCRdb year 2020). In the study overall: The cohort comprised two women and a few men aged 18 to 49 years. Each donor's leukapheresis produced roughly between roughly 0.85 and 9.5 billion PBMCs. To increase sequencing depth and limit assay-specific biases, TCR repertoire library preparation and sequencing were carried out by different laboratories using diverse techniques. For each donor, three plates each were used for CD4 naive and CD4 memory, two plates were used for CD8 naive, and one plate was used for CD8 memory. To estimate repertoire size and how much clonotypes are shared between individuals, the study performed deep sequencing of blood TCR repertoires from 4 to 6 healthy adults.

The donors were healthy, HIV-negative adults who had no recently reported acute infections or vaccinations. All donors were Caucasian adults living in Nashville, Tennessee, USA. CD4+ T cells were enriched by magnetic negative selection; naive cells were then positively selected on CD45RA, and the negative fraction formed the memory subset. Blood was collected by leukapheresis, and PBMCs were isolated by Ficoll-Histopaque density gradient centrifugation and then cryopreserved in liquid nitrogen vapor phase. Analytical flow cytometry was used to check the purity and quantity of each magnetically sorted T cell population. Each sorted fraction had its genomic DNA isolated and then quantified by UV absorbance on a Nanodrop 2000c. Comments on this clone: It has no known antigen specificity. One base away there is no much larger clone; base qualities are not given.

The paper as a whole reports these results and caveats: Larger estimated clonotype richness was generally found for naive subsets than for memory subsets. Rarefaction of sorted-subset datasets indicated incomplete sequencing despite the large sequencing depth. Sampling was limited to blood, and TCR repertoires in tissue likely differ from TCR repertoires in blood. Pairwise subsampling led to the expectation that sequencing depth would affect the degree of clonotype sharing among donors. Because the study included a small number of donors, the genetic and exposure-history diversity represented was limited. Compared with non-shared clonotypes, the clonotypes found in all four sorted-subset donors had higher generation probabilities. Across a few donors, 5% to 6% of naive CD4, 3% to 4% of naive CD8, under 2.5% of memory CD4, and under 0.45% of memory CD8 clonotypes were shared.

The junction shows trimming of 0 bases on V and 2 bases on J, plus 11 bases between the germline ends. The germline V gene provides CDR1 SGHRS and CDR2 YFSETQ. There are 15 amino acids in the CDR3, from cysteine to phenylalanine inclusive. Only the CDR3 region is kept as DNA, spanning 45 bases read in frame from base 1. TCR CDR3 regions were amplified from genomic DNA by multiplex PCR using the deep immunoSEQ assay. Genomic DNA extracted from each cell subset was distributed evenly over all wells of several immunoSEQ 96-well plates, and each plate served as one replicate. For sorted subsets, approximately 210 ng of genomic DNA, equivalent to some 30,000 T cell genomes, went into each replicate PCR. Purified libraries were quantified with a Qubit 3.0 fluorometer, sized on a Bioanalyzer 2100, and re-quantified with the KAPA Library Quantification kit. Every immunoSEQ 96-well plate was sequenced on a separate single-read 150-cycle Illumina NextSeq 550 flow cell. The paper's processing steps were these. Because only junctional sequences without quality scores were contained in the immunoSEQ output, filtering matching that applied to full-length reads could not be performed. Sequences were annotated with PyIR, a Python wrapper for IgBLAST v1.9, and V/J genes and CDR3 were assigned using IMGT germline references. Any read was removed if the V/J assignment was weak (E-value above 1e-6), the CDR3 was missing, or the read contained stop codons, out-of-frame junctions, or ambiguous translated residues. V3J clonotypes were defined as sequences sharing an identical inferred V gene, J gene, and CDR3 amino acid sequence. Percentage overlap between repertoires was computed as shared unique clonotypes divided by the size of the smaller repertoire. Three approaches were used to assess repertoire richness: RTK rarefaction, the Chao1 estimator, and Recon v2.1 estimates of unobserved clonotypes. Generation probabilities for all TCRbeta clonotypes obtained by the gDNA method from a handful of donors were computed using OLGA. Held by TCRdb, this immuneACCESS table contains in-frame sequences only and omits some clones. Under half of the omission traces to an unresolved V gene where checked; the cause of the rest is unknown. That table supplies the V and J calls and clone size; D and trimming were determined from the DNA. For this sample the table gives hundreds of thousands of clones, of which approximately 73% were detected only once. About 1.8% of the sample belongs to the ten largest clones.

The chain couples TRBV5-1 to TRBJ2-5; the D segment may tentatively be TRBD1 or TRBD2, each giving 5 matched bases. The specimen was memory CD4+ T cells sorted from blood. Per the publication, the cell subset or site label means: CD45RA-negative fraction. The TCR sequence derives from a woman in her twenties or thirties in good health. At the DNA level, the sequence is TGCGCCAGCAGCTTGGAATCGGGACCGCAAGAGACCCAGTACTTC. The encoded protein is CASSLESGPQETQYF.